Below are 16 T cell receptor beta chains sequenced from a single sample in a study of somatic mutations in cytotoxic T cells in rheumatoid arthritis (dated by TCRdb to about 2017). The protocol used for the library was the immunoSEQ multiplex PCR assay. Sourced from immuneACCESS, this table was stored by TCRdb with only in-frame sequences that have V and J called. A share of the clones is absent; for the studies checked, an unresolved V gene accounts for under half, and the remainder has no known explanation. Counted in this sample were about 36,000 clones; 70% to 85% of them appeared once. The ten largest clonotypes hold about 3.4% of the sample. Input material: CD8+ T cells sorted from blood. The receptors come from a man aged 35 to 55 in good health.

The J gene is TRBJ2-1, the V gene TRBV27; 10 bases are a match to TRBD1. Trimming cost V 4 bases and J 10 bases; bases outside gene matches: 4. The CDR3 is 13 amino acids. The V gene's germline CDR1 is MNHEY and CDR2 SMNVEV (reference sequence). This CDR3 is CASSWDRGDEQFF. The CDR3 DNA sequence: TGTGCCAGCAGTTGGGACAGGGGTGACGAGCAGTTCTTC.

This CDR3 is CASSLNPGENGETQYF. For the CDR3, the DNA is TGTGCCAGCAGTTTAAACCCGGGAGAGAACGGCGAGACCCAGTACTTC. V gene TRBV27 combines with J gene TRBJ2-5; perhaps TRBD2 as D (6 bases). This CDR3 has 16 amino acids. Trimming pared 2 bases from V and 5 bases from J, leaving 18 bases between. CDR1 is MNHEY, CDR2 SMNVEV, per germline (reference sequence).

In DNA, the CDR3 is TGTGCCACCACCGACAAGATGAGCTTTGAAAAACTGTTTTTT. Translated: CATTDKMSFEKLFF. The chain links TRBV15 to TRBJ1-4; D is undetermined. Trimming shortened V by 7 bases and J by 7 bases, and 16 bases separated the two germline ends. Germline loops: CDR1 LNHNV, CDR2 YYDKDF (reference sequence). The CDR3 extends over 14 amino acids. Complete variable domain (other parts from reference TRBV15 and TRBJ1-4): DAMVIQNPRYQVTQFGKPVTLSCSQTLNHNVMYWYQQKSSQAPKLLFHYYDKDFNNEADTPDNFQSRRPNTSFCFLDIRSPGLGDTAMYLCATTDKMSFEKLFFGSGTQLSVL.

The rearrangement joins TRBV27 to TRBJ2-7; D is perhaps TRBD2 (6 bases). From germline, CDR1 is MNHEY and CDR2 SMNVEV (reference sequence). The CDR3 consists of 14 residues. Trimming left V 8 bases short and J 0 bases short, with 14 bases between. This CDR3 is CASGSGSSSYEQYF. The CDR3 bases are TGTGCCAGCGGGAGCGGGTCTAGCTCCTACGAGCAGTACTTC.

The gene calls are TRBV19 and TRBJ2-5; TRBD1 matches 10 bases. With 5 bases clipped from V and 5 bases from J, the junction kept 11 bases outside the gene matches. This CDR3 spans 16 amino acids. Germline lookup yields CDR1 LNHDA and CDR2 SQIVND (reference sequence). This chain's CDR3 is CASSARRGQGMETQYF. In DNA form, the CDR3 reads TGTGCCAGTAGTGCCCGCCGGGGACAGGGGATGGAGACCCAGTACTTC.

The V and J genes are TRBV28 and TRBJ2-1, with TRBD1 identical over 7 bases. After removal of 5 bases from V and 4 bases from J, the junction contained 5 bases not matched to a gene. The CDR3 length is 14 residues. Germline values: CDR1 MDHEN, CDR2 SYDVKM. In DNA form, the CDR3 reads TGTGCCAGCAGTCCGGGACAGATATACAATGAGCAGTTCTTC. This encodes CASSPGQIYNEQFF.

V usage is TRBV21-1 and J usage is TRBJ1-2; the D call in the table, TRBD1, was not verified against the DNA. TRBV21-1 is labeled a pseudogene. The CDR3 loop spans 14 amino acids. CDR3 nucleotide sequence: TGTGCCAGCAGCTACAGGGGGCTGGGCTATGGCTACACCTTC. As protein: CASSYRGLGYGYTF.

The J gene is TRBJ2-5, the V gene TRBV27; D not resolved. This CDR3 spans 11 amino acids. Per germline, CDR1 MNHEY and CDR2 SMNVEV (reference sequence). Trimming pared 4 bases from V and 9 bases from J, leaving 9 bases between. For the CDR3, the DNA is TGTGCCAGCAGTTCCCAGAGAGCCCAGTACTTC. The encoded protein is CASSSQRAQYF.

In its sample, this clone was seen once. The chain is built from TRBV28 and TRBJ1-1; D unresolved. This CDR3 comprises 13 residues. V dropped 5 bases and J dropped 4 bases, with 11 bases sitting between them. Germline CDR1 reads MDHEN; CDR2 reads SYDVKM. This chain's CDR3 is CASSPSGGTEAFF. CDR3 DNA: TGTGCCAGCAGTCCCAGCGGCGGCACTGAAGCTTTCTTT. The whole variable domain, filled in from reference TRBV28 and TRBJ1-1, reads DVKVTQSSRYLVKRTGEKVFLECVQDMDHENMFWYRQDPGLGLRLIYFSYDVKMKEKGDIPEGYSVSREKKERFSLILESASTNQTSMYLCASSPSGGTEAFFGQGTRLTVV.

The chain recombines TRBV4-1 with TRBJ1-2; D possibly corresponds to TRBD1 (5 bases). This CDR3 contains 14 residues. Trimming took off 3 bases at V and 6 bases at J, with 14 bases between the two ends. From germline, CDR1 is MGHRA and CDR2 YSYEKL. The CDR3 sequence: CASSHGRVSDGYTF. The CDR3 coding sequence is TGCGCCAGCAGCCATGGCAGGGTCTCCGATGGCTACACCTTC.

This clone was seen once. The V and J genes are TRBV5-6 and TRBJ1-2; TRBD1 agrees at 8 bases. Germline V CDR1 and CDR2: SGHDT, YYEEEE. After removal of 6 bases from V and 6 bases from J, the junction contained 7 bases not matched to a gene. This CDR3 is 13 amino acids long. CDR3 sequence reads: CASKQGAGDGYTF. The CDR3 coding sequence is TGTGCCAGCAAGCAGGGGGCGGGGGATGGCTACACCTTC.

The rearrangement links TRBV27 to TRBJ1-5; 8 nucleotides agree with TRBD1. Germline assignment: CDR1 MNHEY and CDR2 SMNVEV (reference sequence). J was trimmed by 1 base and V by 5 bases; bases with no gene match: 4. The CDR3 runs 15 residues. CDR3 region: CASSHGQGSNQPQHF. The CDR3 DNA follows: TGTGCCAGCAGTCACGGACAGGGCAGCAATCAGCCCCAGCATTTT.

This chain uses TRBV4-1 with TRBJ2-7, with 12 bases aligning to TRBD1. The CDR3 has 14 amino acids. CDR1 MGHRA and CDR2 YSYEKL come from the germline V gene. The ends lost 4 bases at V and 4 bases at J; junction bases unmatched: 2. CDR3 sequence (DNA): TGCGCCAGCAGCCCGGGACAGGGGGCTTACGAGCAGTACTTC. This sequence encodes CASSPGQGAYEQYF.

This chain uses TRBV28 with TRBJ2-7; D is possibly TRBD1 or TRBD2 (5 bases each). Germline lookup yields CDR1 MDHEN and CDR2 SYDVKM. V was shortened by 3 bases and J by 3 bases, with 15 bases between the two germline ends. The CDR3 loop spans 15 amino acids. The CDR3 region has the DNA TGTGCCAGCAGTTTGGGGACCGAAGAAATCTACGAGCAGTACTTC. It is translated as CASSLGTEEIYEQYF.

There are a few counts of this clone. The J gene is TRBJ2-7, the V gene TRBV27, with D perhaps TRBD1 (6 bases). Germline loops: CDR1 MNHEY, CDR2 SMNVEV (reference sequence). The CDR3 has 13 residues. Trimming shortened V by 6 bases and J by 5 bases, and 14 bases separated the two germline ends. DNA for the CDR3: TGTGCCAGCAGCTATACAGGGCGCGACGAGCAGTACTTC. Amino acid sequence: CASSYTGRDEQYF.

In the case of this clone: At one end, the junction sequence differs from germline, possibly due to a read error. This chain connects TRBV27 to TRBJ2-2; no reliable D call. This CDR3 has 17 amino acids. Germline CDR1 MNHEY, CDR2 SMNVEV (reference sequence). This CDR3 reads CTSSPKGLRIYTGELFF. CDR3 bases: TGTACCAGCAGTCCCAAAGGCCTTCGGATATACACCGGGGAGCTGTTTTTT.